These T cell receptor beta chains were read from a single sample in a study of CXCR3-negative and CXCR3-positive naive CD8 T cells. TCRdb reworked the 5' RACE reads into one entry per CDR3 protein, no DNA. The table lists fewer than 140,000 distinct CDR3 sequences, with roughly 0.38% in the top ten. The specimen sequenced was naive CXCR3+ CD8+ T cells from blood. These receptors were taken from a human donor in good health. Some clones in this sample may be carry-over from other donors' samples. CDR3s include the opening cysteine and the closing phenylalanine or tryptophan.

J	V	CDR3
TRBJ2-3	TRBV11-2	CASSLSRGGITDTQYF
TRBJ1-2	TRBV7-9	CASSVIQGALVGYTF
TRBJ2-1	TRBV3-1	CASSQPGGHEQFF
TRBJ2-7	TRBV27	CASSLGRVYEQYF
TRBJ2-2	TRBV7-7	CASSRFPGLAVNTGELFF
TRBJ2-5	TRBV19	CASSIDGEETQYF
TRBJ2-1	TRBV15	CATSPADHNEQFF
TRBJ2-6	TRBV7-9	CASSPAVSGANVLTF
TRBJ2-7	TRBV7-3	CASSLNGLAGIEQYF
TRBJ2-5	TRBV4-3	CASSPTFTGETQYF
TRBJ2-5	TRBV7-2	CASSPQPGLAGVLGSETQYF
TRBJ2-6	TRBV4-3	CASSQDVSSGANVLTF
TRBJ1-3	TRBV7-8	CASITGAGNTIYF
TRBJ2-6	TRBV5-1	CASSLGQATFSGANVLTF
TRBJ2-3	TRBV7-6	CASSWGTTGYGPDTQYF
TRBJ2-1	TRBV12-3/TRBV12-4	CASSLTSESGYEQFF
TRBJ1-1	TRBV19	CASSLHGTLRTEAFF
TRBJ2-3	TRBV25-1	CASSEPGLAGADTQYF
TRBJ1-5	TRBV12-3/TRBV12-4	CASSLIGGNQPQHF
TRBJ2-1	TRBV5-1	CASSLGTSTPEQFF
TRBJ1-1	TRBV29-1	CSWVVNTEAFF
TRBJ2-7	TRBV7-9	CASSSYRELSYEQYF
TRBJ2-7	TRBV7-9	CASIDTSYEQYF
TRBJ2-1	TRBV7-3	CASSKTDSLHNERFF
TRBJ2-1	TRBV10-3	CAISEVGLAAYNEQFF
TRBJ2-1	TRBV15	CATSRDAGAAYNEQFF
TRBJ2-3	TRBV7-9	CASSATTDTQYF
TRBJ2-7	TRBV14	CASSPRDRLYEQYF
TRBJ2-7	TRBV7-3	CASSFDRVEQYF
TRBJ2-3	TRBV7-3	CASSLGDPNSADTQYF
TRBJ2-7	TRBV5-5	CASSLPTGTGTGDEQYF
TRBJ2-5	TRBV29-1	CSAGTASIVETQYF
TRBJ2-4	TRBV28	CASIGTGPLRAKNIQYF
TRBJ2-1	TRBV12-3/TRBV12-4	CASRDRTPVGNEQFF
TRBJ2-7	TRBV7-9	CASSLRFPGAYEQYF
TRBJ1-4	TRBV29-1	CSVGVRGELFF
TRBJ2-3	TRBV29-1	CSVEQGQGPQYF
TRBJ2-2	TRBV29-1	CSVTGAKFANTGELFF
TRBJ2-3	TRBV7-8	CASSWTSGRGWGPDTQYF
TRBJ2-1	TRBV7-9	CASSLVGGIPNEQFF
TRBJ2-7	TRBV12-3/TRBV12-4	CASSLGGGHEQYF